This TCR beta chain came from a study of cytomegalovirus exposure and HLA in healthy donors. The PCR was carried out with 60 Vbeta primers and 13 Jbeta primers. Some clones are missing from TCRdb's copy, which holds only in-frame ones; the method was immunoSEQ multiplex PCR. In the table there are about 82,000 clones, approximately 74% of which are singletons. Germline lookup yields CDR1 GTSNPN and CDR2 SVGIG (reference sequence). There are 12 residues in the CDR3. Trimming removed 0 bases from V and 8 bases from J, with 10 bases in between. Source material: PBMCs. The V and J genes are TRBV30 and TRBJ1-1; D unclear. The sequence came from a man between 25 and 39 years old in good health and CMV-seropositive. The CDR3 reads CAWSVRGFEAFF. CDR3 nucleotide sequence: TGTGCCTGGAGTGTACGCGGATTCGAAGCTTTCTTT. Complete variable domain (other parts from reference TRBV30 and TRBJ1-1): SQTIHQWPATLVQPVGSPLSLECTVEGTSNPNLYWYRQAAGRGLQLLFYSVGIGQISSEVPQNLSASRPQDRQFILSSKKLLLSDSGFYLCAWSVRGFEAFFGQGTRLTVV.